This section outlines one T cell receptor beta chain sequence together with its context. Whole blood was used without fractionation, so all unsorted peripheral T cells were included. cDNA was made from approximately 500 ng RNA using alpha and beta constant primers. Each of the alpha and beta chains got its own library through chain-specific third strand synthesis with indices. One primer pair amplified all rearrangements per chain; each cDNA got molecular barcodes. TCRdb passed the 5' RACE reads through MiXCR, listing each CDR3 protein once. Here the sample spans 15,000 or so distinct CDR3 sequences, 8% to 10% being singletons. This specimen belongs to a study of HIV-infected patients and healthy controls. Source material: blood. The receptor was isolated from an adult in good health.

The CDR3 DNA follows: TGTGCCAGCAGCCCTTACTCTGGGGCCAACGTCCTGACTTTC. It codes for CASSPYSGANVLTF. This chain links TRBV27 with TRBJ2-6; D remains ambiguous. Germline assignment: CDR1 MNHEY and CDR2 SMNVEV (reference sequence). The ends were cut back, 6 bases at V and 0 bases at J, with 6 bases in the middle. The CDR3 length is 14 residues. The complete variable domain, with remaining parts taken from reference TRBV27 and TRBJ2-6, reads EAQVTQNPRYLITVTGKKLTVTCSQNMNHEYMSWYRQDPGLGLRQIYYSMNVEVTDKGDVPEGYKVSRKEKRNFPLILESPSPNQTSLYFCASSPYSGANVLTFGAGSRLTVL.